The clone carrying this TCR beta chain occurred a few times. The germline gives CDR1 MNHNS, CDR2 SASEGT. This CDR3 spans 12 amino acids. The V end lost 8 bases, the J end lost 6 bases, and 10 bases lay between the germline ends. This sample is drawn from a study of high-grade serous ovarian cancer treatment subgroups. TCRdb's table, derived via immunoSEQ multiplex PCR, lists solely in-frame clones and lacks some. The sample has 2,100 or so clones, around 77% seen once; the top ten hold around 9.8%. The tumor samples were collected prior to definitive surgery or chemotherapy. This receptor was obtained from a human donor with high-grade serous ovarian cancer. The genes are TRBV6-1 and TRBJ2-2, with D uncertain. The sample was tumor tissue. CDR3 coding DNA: TGTGCCAGCCTAAGTTGGGCCGGGGAGCTGTTTTTT. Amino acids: CASLSWAGELFF.